Shown below are 26 T cell receptor beta chains from a single sample sequenced in a study of shared clonotypes between healthy human individuals. Only in-frame clones appear in the TCRdb table, and some are missing; sequencing was by immunoSEQ multiplex PCR. The sample records roughly 1 million clones, roughly 74% being singletons. The sample was memory CD4+ T cells from PBMCs. The subset is: CD45RA-negative fraction. All receptors derive from a man younger than 30 in good health. Some clones in this sample may be carry-over from other donors' samples.

This clone was seen once. This chain joins TRBV5-1 and TRBJ1-5; D might be TRBD1 (6 bases). Germline V gene lookup returns CDR1 SGHRS and CDR2 YFSETQ. The CDR3 has 13 amino acids. V was clipped by 0 bases and J by 7 bases, with 8 bases between them. CDR3 DNA sequence: TGCGCCAGCAGCTTGGAGGGGGAACAGCCCCAGCATTTT. This gives the protein CASSLEGEQPQHF.

Regarding this clone: Within the sample, other DNA sequences also encode this same CDR3. The chain joins TRBV29-1 to TRBJ2-3; D ambiguous. The CDR3 has 11 amino acids. Germline V gene sequence: CDR1 SQVTM, CDR2 ANQGSEA. V lost 4 bases to trimming and J lost 2 bases, with 4 bases between them. The CDR3 region has the DNA TGCAGCGTTGGACCCACAGATACGCAGTATTTT. It is translated as CSVGPTDTQYF.

The CDR3 sequence: CASSLRQDGSHVLTF. The CDR3 DNA reads TGTGCCAGCAGCTTAAGGCAAGACGGGAGCCACGTCCTGACTTTC. V is TRBV7-2 and J is TRBJ2-6; perhaps TRBD2 as D (6 bases). There are 15 residues in the CDR3. CDR1 SGHTA and CDR2 FQGNSA come from the germline V gene. Trimming removed 2 bases at V and 11 bases at J, with 16 bases between.

The chain carries TRBV7-9 and TRBJ2-7; 9 bases agree with TRBD1. In germline, CDR1 is SEHNR, CDR2 FQNEAQ (reference sequence). With V trimmed by 5 bases and J by 9 bases, 14 bases remained unmatched. The CDR3 is made up of 15 amino acids. CDR3 amino acids: CASSPPGQGLFGQYF. The CDR3 DNA sequence: TGTGCCAGCAGCCCGCCGGGACAGGGCCTATTTGGGCAGTACTTC.

The chain carries TRBV7-3 and TRBJ2-3; D gene uncertain. The CDR3 contains 14 residues. V was clipped by 2 bases and J by 3 bases, with 9 bases between them. CDR1 is SGHTA, CDR2 FQGTGA, per germline. CDR3 in DNA: TGTGCCAGCAGCTTAGGTTCTACTACAGATACGCAGTATTTT. It yields the protein CASSLGSTTDTQYF.

The chain couples TRBV6-6 to TRBJ2-7, with TRBD1 identical over 9 bases. The CDR3 sequence is 15 residues long. Per the germline V gene, CDR1 is MNHNY and CDR2 is SVGAGI (reference sequence). V dropped 6 bases and J dropped 6; count of bases not matched to a gene: 12. The CDR3 is CASSHTQGASREQYF. The CDR3 DNA follows: TGTGCCAGCAGCCATACACAGGGGGCGTCGCGCGAGCAGTACTTC.

V and J are TRBV10-3 and TRBJ2-3; 10 bases are shared with TRBD1. Germline-derived CDR1 and CDR2 are ENHRY and SYGVKD. Trimming at V came to 4 bases and at J to 2 bases, leaving 6 bases not matched to a gene. This CDR3 has 16 residues. The CDR3 loop reads CAISGPGTGVTDTQYF. CDR3 in DNA: TGTGCCATCAGTGGCCCAGGGACAGGGGTCACAGATACGCAGTATTTT.

The J gene is TRBJ2-5, the V gene TRBV5-4, with D unresolved. CDR3 length equals 12 residues. Germline CDR1 SGHNT, CDR2 YYREEE (reference sequence). V gave up 4 bases and J gave up 4 bases, with 8 bases separating them. CDR3: CASSVGIETQYF. DNA for the CDR3: TGTGCCAGCAGCGTGGGGATAGAGACCCAGTACTTC. Supplemented by reference TRBV5-4 and TRBJ2-5, the full variable domain reads ETGVTQSPTHLIKTRGQQVTLRCSSQSGHNTVSWYQQALGQGPQFIFQYYREEENGRGNFPPRFSGLQFPNYSSELNVNALELDDSALYLCASSVGIETQYFGPGTRLLVL.

Comment on this clone: Other nucleotide sequences in the sample specify the same CDR3. The chain uses TRBV5-1 and TRBJ2-3; D uncertain. The CDR3 length is 12 residues. V was clipped by 5 bases and J by 5 bases, with 9 bases between them. Germline V gives CDR1 SGHRS, CDR2 YFSETQ. This chain's CDR3 is CASSLTRDTQYF. The CDR3 coding sequence is TGCGCCAGCAGTTTGACTCGAGATACGCAGTATTTT.

This clone appeared a few times. The chain links TRBV7-8 to TRBJ2-2; 9 bases align to TRBD2. The J segment lost 4 bases and the V segment lost 2 bases, leaving 2 bases of the junction unmatched. Germline-derived CDR1 and CDR2 are SGHVS and FQNEAQ. The CDR3 sequence is 15 residues long. CDR3 protein: CASSLQAGGTGELFF. As DNA, the CDR3 is TGTGCCAGCAGCTTACAAGCGGGAGGCACCGGGGAGCTGTTTTTT.

This sequence joins TRBV15 and TRBJ2-7, with TRBD1 as a possible D gene (5 bases). Per germline, CDR1 LNHNV and CDR2 YYDKDF (reference sequence). The V gene lost 3 bases and the J gene lost 4 bases, with 25 bases spanning the gap. CDR3 length: 18 residues. DNA of the CDR3: TGTGCCACCAGCAGGGACCGCCTTTCAGGGTCTCTATCGTACGAGCAGTACTTC. Encoded protein: CATSRDRLSGSLSYEQYF. The full variable domain, with the rest looked up from reference TRBV15 and TRBJ2-7, is DAMVIQNPRYQVTQFGKPVTLSCSQTLNHNVMYWYQQKSSQAPKLLFHYYDKDFNNEADTPDNFQSRRPNTSFCFLDIRSPGLGDTAMYLCATSRDRLSGSLSYEQYFGPGTRLTVT.

CDR3 amino acids: CAWSVQPHTGELFF. The CDR3 DNA sequence: TGTGCCTGGAGTGTACAGCCTCACACCGGGGAGCTGTTTTTT. V gene TRBV30 combines with J gene TRBJ2-2; no clear D. The CDR3 totals 14 residues. Trimming took off 0 bases at V and 3 bases at J, with 8 bases between the two ends. Germline values: CDR1 GTSNPN, CDR2 SVGIG (reference sequence).

The chain employs TRBV5-4 and TRBJ2-7; perhaps D is TRBD1 or TRBD2 (5 bases each). This CDR3 comprises 14 residues. Germline V CDR1 and CDR2: SGHNT, YYREEE (reference sequence). The germline V and J ends were trimmed by 4 bases and 2 bases, with 13 bases remaining between them. CDR3 bases: TGTGCCAGCAGCCTCGGGGCACAAGCCTACGAGCAGTACTTC. It codes for CASSLGAQAYEQYF.

This clone has only one observation. This chain connects TRBV9 to TRBJ2-3; perhaps TRBD1 as D (5 bases). The germline V gene has CDR1 SGDLS and CDR2 YYNGEE. With 0 bases removed from V and 6 bases from J, the gap between germline ends came to 5 bases. This CDR3 has 12 amino acids. The CDR3: CASSVEGDTQYF. CDR3 DNA: TGTGCCAGCAGCGTAGAGGGGGATACGCAGTATTTT.

The chain links TRBV27 to TRBJ2-6, with D hard to call. Germline CDR1 MNHEY, CDR2 SMNVEV (reference sequence). This CDR3 has 16 residues. V lost 7 bases, J lost 1 base, and 14 bases lay in between. For the CDR3, the DNA is TGTGCCAGCAAGGTGGTTGATAATTCTGGGGCCAACGTCCTGACTTTC. The encoded protein is CASKVVDNSGANVLTF. Drawing the rest from reference TRBV27 and TRBJ2-6, the complete variable domain is EAQVTQNPRYLITVTGKKLTVTCSQNMNHEYMSWYRQDPGLGLRQIYYSMNVEVTDKGDVPEGYKVSRKEKRNFPLILESPSPNQTSLYFCASKVVDNSGANVLTFGAGSRLTVL.

This sequence joins TRBV27 and TRBJ1-3; the D is unclear. This CDR3 contains 13 residues. The germline V gene has CDR1 MNHEY and CDR2 SMNVEV (reference sequence). The V and J ends lost 5 bases and 4 bases respectively, with 9 bases between them. In nucleotides, the CDR3 is TGTGCCAGCAGTCCTGCCGGGGGAAACACCATATATTTT. Its translation: CASSPAGGNTIYF.

The chain has TRBV27 and TRBJ2-7; 7 nucleotides align to TRBD1. Losses at the gene ends were 4 bases for V and 7 bases for J; bases not matched to a gene: 7. Germline V gene data show CDR1 as MNHEY and CDR2 as SMNVEV (reference sequence). The CDR3 is 13 residues long. The CDR3 nucleotides are TGTGCCAGCAGTTACAACAGGGGTGTAGAGCAGTACTTC. It translates to CASSYNRGVEQYF.

The rearrangement uses TRBV5-6 and TRBJ1-4; D unresolved. The CDR3 length is 13 residues. Trimming left V 7 bases short and J 4 bases short, with 11 bases between. The V gene's germline CDR1 is SGHDT and CDR2 YYEEEE. The CDR3 loop reads CASQRPDNEKLFF. In nucleotides, the CDR3 is TGTGCCAGCCAGCGGCCGGATAATGAAAAACTGTTTTTT.

The chain joins TRBV18 to TRBJ1-2; tentatively, D is TRBD1 (5 bases). The CDR3 spans 14 residues. The germline gives CDR1 KGHSH, CDR2 LQKENI. Trimming took 2 bases from V and 4 from J, leaving 11 bases between them. Here the CDR3 reads CASSPSAGSYGYTF. CDR3 in DNA: TGTGCCAGCTCACCAAGCGCAGGGTCCTATGGCTACACCTTC.

The J gene is TRBJ1-3, the V gene TRBV28; D unclear. This CDR3 has 15 residues. Trimming stripped 6 bases from V and 8 bases from J, with 20 bases between. CDR1 MDHEN and CDR2 SYDVKM come from the germline V gene. The CDR3 reads CASRSPPPRLDTIYF. The CDR3 DNA follows: TGTGCCAGCAGGTCTCCGCCGCCAAGATTGGACACCATATATTTT. Supplemented by reference TRBV28 and TRBJ1-3, the full variable domain reads DVKVTQSSRYLVKRTGEKVFLECVQDMDHENMFWYRQDPGLGLRLIYFSYDVKMKEKGDIPEGYSVSREKKERFSLILESASTNQTSMYLCASRSPPPRLDTIYFGEGSWLTVV.

The chain recombines TRBV29-1 with TRBJ2-7, with D possibly TRBD2 on 5 matching bases. The CDR3 is made up of 14 amino acids. Germline loops: CDR1 SQVTM, CDR2 ANQGSEA. Trimming shortened V by 4 bases and J by 1 base, and 14 bases separated the two germline ends. The CDR3 spells CSVGRGGPSYEQYF. The CDR3, as DNA: TGCAGCGTTGGTCGCGGCGGGCCGTCCTACGAGCAGTACTTC.

The chain employs TRBV28 and TRBJ2-1; 11 nucleotides align to TRBD2. The length of the CDR3 is 15 residues. Trimming at V came to 5 bases and at J to 8 bases, leaving 8 bases not matched to a gene. Germline V gene data show CDR1 as MDHEN and CDR2 as SYDVKM. The CDR3: CASSPSGLADHEQFF. The CDR3, as DNA: TGTGCCAGCAGTCCTTCGGGACTAGCGGACCATGAGCAGTTCTTC.

V gene TRBV2 combines with J gene TRBJ2-7; TRBD2 is a possible D gene (6 bases). In germline, CDR1 is SNHLY, CDR2 FYNNEI. This CDR3 has 14 amino acids. V dropped 6 bases and J dropped 6 bases, with 18 bases sitting between them. CDR3 residues: CASRTSGGRSEQYF. The CDR3 DNA reads as TGTGCCAGCAGAACATCTGGGGGGAGGAGCGAGCAGTACTTC. The complete variable domain, with remaining parts taken from reference TRBV2 and TRBJ2-7, reads EPEVTQTPSHQVTQMGQEVILRCVPISNHLYFYWYRQILGQKVEFLVSFYNNEISEKSEIFDDQFSVERPDGSNFTLKIRSTKLEDSAMYFCASRTSGGRSEQYFGPGTRLTVT.

This chain uses TRBV28 with TRBJ2-1; D is unresolved. The V end lost 5 bases, the J end lost 5 bases, and 10 bases lay between the germline ends. The CDR3 consists of 13 residues. Germline V gene data show CDR1 as MDHEN and CDR2 as SYDVKM. Here the CDR3 DNA reads TGTGCCAGCAGTCATTTAGGTAACAATGAGCAGTTCTTC. Translated, it gives CASSHLGNNEQFF.

The chain employs TRBV27 and TRBJ1-4; no firm D call. CDR1 is MNHEY and CDR2 is SMNVEV in the germline V gene (reference sequence). This CDR3 contains 13 residues. Trimming took 10 bases from V and 0 from J, leaving 9 bases between them. CDR3 sequence reads: CATRFTTNEKLFF. CDR3 nucleotides: TGTGCCACCCGATTCACAACTAATGAAAAACTGTTTTTT.

The chain couples TRBV28 to TRBJ1-5; 7 positions agree with TRBD1. The CDR3 loop spans 16 amino acids. The V segment lost 3 bases and the J segment 7 bases; nucleotides outside the gene matches: 12. Germline V gene sequence: CDR1 MDHEN, CDR2 SYDVKM. CDR3 coding DNA: TGTGCCAGCAGTTTCTTTCAGGGGGGGCGAAGCCAGCCCCAGCATTTT. As protein: CASSFFQGGRSQPQHF.